The rows below give T cell receptor beta chains drawn from one sample of a study of human T cells and chemical hapten exposure. One entry per CDR3 protein results from TCRdb running MiXCR on the RACE reads. The sample lists about 400,000 distinct CDR3 sequences, about 6% occurring once. The material sequenced was whole blood, taken in connection with sensitization to the hapten diphenylcyclopropenone (DPC). All receptors derive from a woman under 30 with alopecia areata. Some clones in this sample may be carry-over from other donors' samples. CDR3s include the opening cysteine and the closing phenylalanine or tryptophan. The order of the fields is D gene, clone size, CDR3 length, J gene, V gene, CDR3 protein, CDR3 DNA. D genes are given only for firm matches. Not every row has a clone size; where given, it reads once, few, many or a size class.

>NA|few|16|TRBJ2-1|TRBV4-2
CASSQDALGEYNEQFF
TGTGCCAGCAGCCAAGATGCGCTGGGGGAGTACAATGAGCAGTTCTTC
>NA|many|14|TRBJ1-3|TRBV25-1
CASRRGRILNTIYF
TGTGCCAGCAGGCGGGGGCGAATACTCAACACCATATATTTT
>TRBD1|few|15|TRBJ2-7|TRBV15
CATSRKQGFYNEQYF
TGTGCCACCAGCAGGAAACAGGGGTTTTACAACGAGCAGTACTTC
>TRBD1|many|15|TRBJ1-1|TRBV6-6
CASSYPDRGDDEAFF
TGTGCCAGCAGTTACCCGGACAGGGGGGATGATGAAGCTTTCTTT
>TRBD1|many|14|TRBJ2-5|TRBV25-1
CASSERDRQETQYF
TGTGCCAGCAGTGAACGGGACAGACAAGAGACCCAGTACTTC
>NA|few|13|TRBJ1-1|TRBV7-6
CASSSWGDTEAFF
TGTGCCAGCAGCTCTTGGGGGGACACTGAAGCTTTCTTT
>NA|NA|14|TRBJ2-5|TRBV2
CASSEESPWETQYF
TGTGCCAGCAGTGAAGAAAGTCCGTGGGAGACCCAGTACTTC
>NA|NA|14|TRBJ2-5|TRBV14
CASSQVGREETQYF
TGTGCCAGCAGCCAAGTCGGCAGGGAAGAGACCCAGTACTTC
>NA|many|12|TRBJ1-5|TRBV12-3/TRBV12-4
CASSFGDQPQHF
TGTGCCAGCAGTTTTGGTGATCAGCCCCAGCATTTT
>NA|few|15|TRBJ1-5|TRBV6-1
CASISGAVNNQPQHF
TGTGCCAGCATCAGCGGGGCAGTAAATAATCAGCCCCAGCATTTT
>NA|NA|14|TRBJ2-6|TRBV7-7
CASSSVSGANVLTF
TGTGCTAGCAGCTCAGTCTCTGGGGCCAACGTCCTGACTTTC
>TRBD1|NA|15|TRBJ2-7|TRBV7-9
CASSLVQGARDEQYF
TGTGCCAGCAGCTTAGTTCAGGGGGCGCGAGACGAGCAGTACTTC
>NA|NA|19|TRBJ1-6|TRBV6-1
CASRNRPTTGSSYNSPLHF
TGTGCCAGCAGGAACCGTCCAACCACCGGGTCGTCCTATAATTCACCCCTCCACTTT
>TRBD1|many|16|TRBJ1-2|TRBV29-1
CSVERRKGAWHDGYTF
TGCAGCGTTGAGAGAAGAAAGGGGGCATGGCACGATGGCTACACCTTC
>NA|many|16|TRBJ1-1|TRBV5-1
CASSLYPGEPNTEAFF
TGCGCCAGCAGCTTGTATCCGGGGGAGCCGAACACTGAAGCTTTCTTT
>NA|many|12|TRBJ1-1|TRBV12-3/TRBV12-4
CASSPDRTEAFF
TGTGCCAGCAGCCCCGACAGGACAGAAGCTTTCTTT
>TRBD2|NA|17|TRBJ2-5|TRBV4-2
CASSRSVLRGNQETQYF
TGTGCCAGCAGCCGATCGGTTCTGCGGGGGAACCAAGAGACCCAGTACTTC
>NA|NA|15|TRBJ2-6|TRBV7-2
CASSRQFSGANVLTF
TGTGCCAGCAGCAGACAGTTCTCTGGGGCCAACGTCCTGACTTTC
>NA|many|15|TRBJ1-6|TRBV18
CASSPLQGNNSPLHF
TGTGCCAGCTCACCATTACAGGGAAATAATTCACCCCTCCACTTT
>NA|NA|15|TRBJ2-4|TRBV5-4
CASSLGGIAKNIQYF
TGTGCCAGCAGCTTGGGGGGGATAGCCAAAAACATTCAGTACTTC
>NA|few|14|TRBJ2-3|TRBV6-4
CASSDSSGRDTQYF
TGTGCCAGCAGTGACTCCAGCGGTAGAGATACGCAGTATTTT
>NA|few|14|TRBJ2-5|TRBV19
CASSIVAGEETQYF
TGTGCCAGTAGTATCGTGGCAGGGGAAGAGACCCAGTACTTC
>TRBD1|many|15|TRBJ1-4|TRBV7-2
CASSLQGDRAEKLFF
TGTGCCAGCAGCTTACAAGGGGACAGGGCTGAAAAACTGTTTTTT
>TRBD1|NA|14|TRBJ2-7|TRBV11-3
CASSPRQGNYEQYF
TGTGCCAGCAGCCCTCGACAGGGTAACTACGAGCAGTACTTC
>TRBD2|many|14|TRBJ2-1|TRBV29-1
CSATTAGGIDEQFF
TGCAGCGCTACTACGGCGGGGGGGATTGATGAGCAGTTCTTC
>NA|many|13|TRBJ1-2|TRBV29-1
CSVQAQTGYGYTF
TGCAGCGTCCAAGCCCAGACAGGCTATGGCTACACCTTC
>NA|few|13|TRBJ2-1|TRBV7-8
CASSTTLYNEQFF
TGTGCCAGCAGCACGACCCTATACAATGAGCAGTTCTTC
>NA|many|14|TRBJ2-1|TRBV6-2/TRBV6-3
CASSSDSPYNEQFF
TGTGCCAGCAGTTCCGACTCCCCCTACAATGAGCAGTTCTTC
>TRBD1|many|17|TRBJ2-4|TRBV20-1
CSARPNGDSRTKNIQYF
TGCAGTGCTAGACCGAACGGGGACAGCCGAACCAAAAACATTCAGTACTTC
>NA|NA|15|TRBJ2-7|TRBV6-5
CASSYGTLTTYEQYF
TGTGCCAGCAGTTACGGGACACTTACTACCTACGAGCAGTACTTC
>NA|few|12|TRBJ1-2|TRBV28
CASLPSGGGYTF
TGTGCCAGCTTACCCTCGGGGGGAGGCTACACCTTC
>NA|NA|16|TRBJ2-3|TRBV7-2
CASSSKTGAGTDTQYF
TGTGCCAGCAGCTCCAAGACGGGAGCGGGCACAGATACGCAGTATTTT
>NA|few|14|TRBJ2-7|TRBV28
CASSPWTEVYEQYF
TGTGCCAGCAGTCCCTGGACGGAAGTCTACGAGCAGTACTTC
>TRBD2|few|15|TRBJ2-5|TRBV11-2
CASSLGVLAGETQYF
TGTGCCAGCAGCTTAGGTGTACTAGCGGGAGAGACCCAGTACTTC
>NA|few|11|TRBJ1-5|TRBV6-2/TRBV6-3
CASSYRGTQHF
TGTGCCAGCAGTTACCGGGGGACCCAGCATTTT
>TRBD1|NA|15|TRBJ2-3|TRBV3-1
CASSQGDRATDTQYF
TGTGCCAGCAGCCAAGGGGACAGGGCAACAGATACGCAGTATTTT
>TRBD2|few|15|TRBJ2-3|TRBV7-3
CASSPGLAGDHTQYF
TGTGCCAGCAGCCCCGGACTAGCGGGGGATCATACGCAGTATTTT
>TRBD2|many|14|TRBJ2-3|TRBV12-3/TRBV12-4
CALAGGPSTDTQYF
TGTGCACTAGCGGGGGGCCCAAGCACAGATACGCAGTATTTT
>NA|many|17|TRBJ1-4|TRBV3-1
CASSQGPGRGIDEKLFF
TGTGCCAGCAGCCAGGGCCCGGGGAGGGGGATCGATGAAAAACTGTTTTTT
>TRBD1|NA|17|TRBJ1-5|TRBV12-3/TRBV12-4
CASSRRGGGTGGQPQHF
TGTGCCAGCAGCAGAAGAGGAGGGGGGACAGGTGGACAGCCCCAGCATTTT